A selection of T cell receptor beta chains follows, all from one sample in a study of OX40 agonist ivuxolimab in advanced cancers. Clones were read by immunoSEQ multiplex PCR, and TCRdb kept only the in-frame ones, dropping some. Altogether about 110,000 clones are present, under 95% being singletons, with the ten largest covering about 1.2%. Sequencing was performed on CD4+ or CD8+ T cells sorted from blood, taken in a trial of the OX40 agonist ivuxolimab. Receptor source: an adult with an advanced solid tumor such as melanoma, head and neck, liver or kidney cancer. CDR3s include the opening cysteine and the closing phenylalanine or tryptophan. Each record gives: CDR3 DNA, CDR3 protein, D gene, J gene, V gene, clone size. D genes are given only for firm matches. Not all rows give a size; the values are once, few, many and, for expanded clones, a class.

TGTGCCAGCAGTCTCAGGGGCCGGGAGCAGTTCTTC | CASSLRGREQFF | NA | TRBJ2-1 | TRBV28 | NA
TGCGCCAGCAGCTTTAGTGTAGAACCGAACACCGGGGAGCTGTTTTTT | CASSFSVEPNTGELFF | NA | TRBJ2-2 | TRBV5-1 | NA
TGTGCCAGCAGTTTACCCCCCAGGACCGGGGAGCTGTTTTTT | CASSLPPRTGELFF | NA | TRBJ2-2 | TRBV28 | once
TGTGCCAGCAGTTACTCGGAACAGGGACATTATGGCTACACCTTC | CASSYSEQGHYGYTF | NA | TRBJ1-2 | TRBV6-5 | once
TGTGCCTCGAGCGGGAGTGTTTACGAGCAGTACTTC | CASSGSVYEQYF | TRBD2 | TRBJ2-7 | TRBV11-3 | NA
TGTGCCAGCAGTCGACAGGGGGGGAGCACTGAAGCTTTCTTT | CASSRQGGSTEAFF | TRBD1 | TRBJ1-1 | TRBV9 | NA
TGTGCCAGCACCGAAGACATCGCCGGCACTGAAGCTTTCTTT | CASTEDIAGTEAFF | NA | TRBJ1-1 | TRBV28 | NA
TGCGCCAGCAGCTTGGTGGCGGGGGCGAACACCGGGGAGCTGTTTTTT | CASSLVAGANTGELFF | TRBD2 | TRBJ2-2 | TRBV5-1 | NA
TGTGCCAGCAGCTTGACTGGCCTAGCGGGATACCACAATGAGCAGTTCTTC | CASSLTGLAGYHNEQFF | TRBD2 | TRBJ2-1 | TRBV7-2 | once
TGTGCCAGCAGCCCACAGATGGATAACTATGGCTACACCTTC | CASSPQMDNYGYTF | NA | TRBJ1-2 | TRBV4-2 | NA
TGCGCCAGCAGCTTGTCTGCGGGCGCGGGGAGAGAGACCCAGTACTTC | CASSLSAGAGRETQYF | NA | TRBJ2-5 | TRBV5-1 | NA
TGTGCCAGCAGCTTGGACGGCCTTTCTGGGGCCAACGTCCTGACTTTC | CASSLDGLSGANVLTF | NA | TRBJ2-6 | TRBV5-4 | NA
TGTGCCAGTAGCCCGTCCCTTGTTATGGACTCCTACAATGAGCAGTTCTTC | CASSPSLVMDSYNEQFF | NA | TRBJ2-1 | TRBV19 | NA
TGTGCCAGCAGCGCAGGGTCGTCGAACAATGAGCAGTTCTTC | CASSAGSSNNEQFF | NA | TRBJ2-1 | TRBV9 | NA
TGTGCCAGCAGTGTAGCGGCCCAAGAGACCCAGTACTTC | CASSVAAQETQYF | NA | TRBJ2-5 | TRBV6-1 | few
TGCAGCGTTGCCCTCCGCGGCCAGTATTACAATGAGCAGTTCTTC | CSVALRGQYYNEQFF | NA | TRBJ2-1 | TRBV29-1 | NA
TGTGCCAGCAGCTTAAATATGGGCTACACCTTC | CASSLNMGYTF | NA | TRBJ1-2 | TRBV5-4 | NA
TGTGCCCGCTGGGACAGTAGCAATCAGCCCCAGCATTTT | CARWDSSNQPQHF | TRBD1 | TRBJ1-5 | TRBV28 | NA
TGTGCCAGCACCCCGGACCGTCTAAGCAATCAGCCCCAGCATTTT | CASTPDRLSNQPQHF | NA | TRBJ1-5 | TRBV6-5 | NA
TGCGCCAGCAGCTTGGGGGACAGGATCCCAGGGGAGCTGTTTTTT | CASSLGDRIPGELFF | TRBD1 | TRBJ2-2 | TRBV5-1 | NA
TGTGCCAGCAGCTTGTCAGGGGGCGTCTATGGCTACACCTTC | CASSLSGGVYGYTF | TRBD1 | TRBJ1-2 | TRBV11-2 | NA
TGTGCCAGCACCTCCTATCTAGACAGGGGTCTTGGCTACACCTTC | CASTSYLDRGLGYTF | TRBD1 | TRBJ1-2 | TRBV11-2 | NA
TGTGCCTGGACTGTTCTCGGACAGCCAGCTAACTATGGCTACACCTTC | CAWTVLGQPANYGYTF | NA | TRBJ1-2 | TRBV30 | NA
TGTGCCAGCAGCTCCGGACAGGGGGCTTCCTACGAGCAGTACTTC | CASSSGQGASYEQYF | TRBD1 | TRBJ2-7 | TRBV7-3 | NA
TGCGCCAGCAGCTTGACAGACAGTGGCACTGAAGCTTTCTTT | CASSLTDSGTEAFF | NA | TRBJ1-1 | TRBV5-1 | NA
TGTGCCAGCAGTTACGGGACAGGGGGGACCGGGGAGCTGTTTTTT | CASSYGTGGTGELFF | TRBD1 | TRBJ2-2 | TRBV6-5 | few
TGTGCCAGCGTTCTCCGGGGACAGGGTAGAGAAAAACTGTTTTTT | CASVLRGQGREKLFF | TRBD1 | TRBJ1-4 | TRBV5-6 | NA
TGTGCCAGCAGCGTTGGAGCGGGAGGGGCGACTGAGCAGTTCTTC | CASSVGAGGATEQFF | TRBD2 | TRBJ2-1 | TRBV9 | NA
TGTGCCAGCAGTTACCCCGGGACAGGAGAGTCACCCCTCCACTTT | CASSYPGTGESPLHF | TRBD1 | TRBJ1-6 | TRBV6-5 | NA
TGTGCCAGCAGCCGTACAGGGGGCGATGGCTACACCTTC | CASSRTGGDGYTF | TRBD1 | TRBJ1-2 | TRBV7-3 | NA
TGTGCCAGCAGCTTACTGGGCAGGGCCTATGGCTACACCTTC | CASSLLGRAYGYTF | NA | TRBJ1-2 | TRBV7-2 | NA
TGCAGCGCCCCCGGGGGCGATGGAAACACCATATATTTT | CSAPGGDGNTIYF | NA | TRBJ1-3 | TRBV29-1 | NA
TGTGCCACTACAGGTGCGGGAGGTTTAGGGTACGAGCAGTACTTC | CATTGAGGLGYEQYF | TRBD2 | TRBJ2-7 | TRBV28 | NA